This T cell receptor (beta chain) was sequenced during a study of cytomegalovirus exposure and HLA in healthy donors. This clone came up a few times. It was with 60 Vbeta and 13 Jbeta primers that the PCR ran. The protocol was immunoSEQ multiplex PCR, while the TCRdb copy is restricted to in-frame clones and leaves out a portion. The data hold under 150,000 clones, with 70% to 90% observed a single time. V was pared by 4 bases and J by 1 base, with 4 bases of the junction left unmatched. Germline loops: CDR1 SGHDT, CDR2 YYEEEE. The CDR3 sequence is 15 residues long. The receptor was derived from a man aged 50-59 years in good health and CMV-seronegative. The chain employs TRBV5-6 and TRBJ2-4; 8 bases are a match to TRBD1. Material: PBMCs. CDR3 sequence (DNA): TGTGCCAGCAGCCCTAGACAGGGGGCCAAAAACATTCAGTACTTC. Encoded protein: CASSPRQGAKNIQYF.